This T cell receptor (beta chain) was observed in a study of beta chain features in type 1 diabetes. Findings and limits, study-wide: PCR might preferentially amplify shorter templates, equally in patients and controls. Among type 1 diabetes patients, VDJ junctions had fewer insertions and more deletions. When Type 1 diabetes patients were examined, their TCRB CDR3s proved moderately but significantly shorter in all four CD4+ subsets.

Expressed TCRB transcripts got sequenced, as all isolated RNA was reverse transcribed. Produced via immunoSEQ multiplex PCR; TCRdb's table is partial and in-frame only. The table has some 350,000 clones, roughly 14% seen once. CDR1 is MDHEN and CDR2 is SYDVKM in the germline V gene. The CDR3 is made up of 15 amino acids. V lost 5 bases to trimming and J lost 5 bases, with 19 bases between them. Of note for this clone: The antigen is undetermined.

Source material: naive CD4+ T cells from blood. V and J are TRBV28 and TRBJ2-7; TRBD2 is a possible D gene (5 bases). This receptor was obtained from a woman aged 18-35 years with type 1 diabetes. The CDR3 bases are TGTGCCAGCAGTAACCCGGGATGGGGATCCAACGAGCAGTACTTC. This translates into CASSNPGWGSNEQYF.